Many counts were recorded for the clone carrying this T cell receptor (beta chain). The sample is drawn from a study of identical twins. The germline CDR1 and CDR2 sequences are MDHEN and SYDVKM. The CDR3 sequence is 16 residues long. Between the trimmed V and J ends, which lost 1 base and 1 base, there was a span of 8 bases. Unique molecular identifiers were present on cDNA, and template switching added a universal primer site. MiXCR was run by TCRdb on the 5' RACE reads, yielding one entry per CDR3 protein. The repertoire has roughly 1,500,000 distinct CDR3 sequences, about 32% of them found once; the top ten carry about 0.25%.

The sequenced sample consisted of cord blood. The J gene is TRBJ2-6, the V gene TRBV28, with D possibly being TRBD2 (5 bases). The TCR sequence derives from a newborn girl in good health. CDR3 residues: CASSLFGVSGANVLTF. CDR3 DNA sequence: TGTGCCAGCAGTTTATTCGGGGTGTCTGGGGCCAACGTCCTGACTTTC.